This T cell receptor (beta chain) was recorded in a study of T-cell reconstitution after alpha-beta-depleted transplantation in children. This clonotype was seen only a few times. The CDR3 has 15 residues. J lost 5 bases, V lost 1 base, and 5 bases had no gene match. Unique molecular identifiers were incorporated during preparation of the TCRbeta library. Via MiXCR, TCRdb re-called the PCR reads, giving one row per CDR3 protein. This table holds a few hundred thousand distinct CDR3 sequences, roughly 20% found once. The input for sequencing was PBMCs from the stem cell graft donor, taken from the stem cell graft. The V gene is TRBV12-3 or TRBV12-4, the J gene TRBJ2-7; 10 nucleotides line up with TRBD2. The TCR originated in a human donor who donated a stem cell graft to a child with acute myeloid leukemia. DNA for the CDR3: TGTGCCAGCAGTTTAGTACTAGCGGGATGGGACGAGCAGTACTTC. Amino acids: CASSLVLAGWDEQYF.